This TCR beta chain stems from a study of T-cell memory formation after mild COVID-19. CDR1 and CDR2 (germline): SGHTA, FQGTGA. The CDR3 extends over 14 amino acids. The V end lost 8 bases, the J end lost 4 bases, and 16 bases lay between the germline ends. The table lists this clonotype with a few counts. TCRdb re-derived calls from the 5' RACE reads in MiXCR, one entry per CDR3 protein. The sample comprises around 300,000 distinct CDR3 sequences, 12% to 15% of which are singletons, and approximately 22% rests with the top ten. Sequenced: PBMCs or a T cell subset sorted from them (not recorded which). This sequence joins TRBV7-3 and TRBJ2-3; D is unresolved. The TCR was taken from a man between 18 and 35 years old who had mild COVID-19 (a few samples of this study predate the infection). Cell type and time point are not known. The CDR3 nucleotides are TGTGCCAGCTCCCCCGGGTCTGGGGCAGATACGCAGTATTTT. Translation gives CASSPGSGADTQYF.